What follows are 21 T cell receptor beta chains derived from one specimen sequenced in a study of cytomegalovirus exposure and HLA in healthy donors. PCR involved 60 Vbeta and 13 Jbeta primers. Libraries were prepared by immunoSEQ multiplex PCR; TCRdb keeps only in-frame clonotypes and omits some of them. This table has around 190,000 clones, 81% appearing once. The specimen was PBMCs. The receptors were gathered from a man in his forties in good health and CMV-seropositive.

As regards this clone: At one of its ends the junction is not consistent with the germline gene, which may arise from a read error. The chain has TRBV19 and TRBJ1-5; D is uncertain. Germline assignment: CDR1 LNHDA and CDR2 SQIVND (reference sequence). This CDR3 region has 13 residues. Here the CDR3 reads CASSVDSNQPQHF. CDR3 DNA sequence: TGTGCCAGTAGTGTAGACTCGAATCAGCCCCAGCATTTT.

The chain uses TRBV11-2 and TRBJ2-7; 13 bases are a match to TRBD2. Germline V gene lookup returns CDR1 SGHAT and CDR2 FQNNGV. The ends lost 5 bases at V and 3 bases at J; junction bases unmatched: 1. CDR3 length equals 14 residues. CDR3 nucleotide sequence: TGTGCCAGCAGCCGGACTAGCGGGGGCTACGAGCAGTACTTC. This encodes CASSRTSGGYEQYF.

V gene TRBV6-1 combines with J gene TRBJ2-1; the D is unclear. Germline loops: CDR1 MNHNS, CDR2 SASEGT. The CDR3 has 13 residues. V was cut by 9 bases and J by 3 bases, with 12 bases left in between. For the CDR3, the DNA is TGTGCCAGTTGCACCCGGGTCTACAATGAGCAGTTCTTC. This sequence encodes CASCTRVYNEQFF.

This sequence joins TRBV18 and TRBJ1-4; D is perhaps TRBD1 (6 bases). CDR1 is KGHSH, CDR2 LQKENI, per germline. This CDR3 has 16 residues. V was cut by 4 bases and J by 7 bases, with 19 bases left in between. DNA for the CDR3: TGTGCCAGCTCACTAGACAGACACCTGGGGGCTGAAAAACTGTTTTTT. Translated, it gives CASSLDRHLGAEKLFF.

The genes are TRBV10-3 and TRBJ2-7, with D perhaps TRBD2 (5 bases). Germline lookup yields CDR1 ENHRY and CDR2 SYGVKD. The V gene lost 7 bases and the J gene lost 0 bases, with 10 bases spanning the gap. The CDR3 has 13 amino acids. As DNA, the CDR3 is TGTGCCATCACCCCGGGAAGCTCCTACGAGCAGTACTTC. It codes for CAITPGSSYEQYF.

This chain connects TRBV6-1 to TRBJ2-5; D not certain. Trimming cost V 7 bases and J 4 bases, with 13 bases left between them. Germline V CDR1 and CDR2: MNHNS, SASEGT. The CDR3 has 13 amino acids. The chain's CDR3 is CASTTRFSETQYF. The CDR3 coding sequence is TGTGCCAGCACCACCCGGTTTTCAGAGACCCAGTACTTC.

CDR3 DNA: TGTGCCAGCAGTTCCGGACTAGCGGGAGTTGGGGAGACCCAGTACTTC. This gives the protein CASSSGLAGVGETQYF. The chain is built from TRBV28 and TRBJ2-5; 13 bases line up with TRBD2. There are 16 residues in the CDR3. The germline V gene encodes CDR1 MDHEN and CDR2 SYDVKM. V shed 4 bases and J 5 bases; nucleotides not matched to a gene: 7.

V and J are TRBV7-8 and TRBJ2-7; 10 bases line up with TRBD1. CDR3 length: 14 residues. The junction had 10 bases not matched to a gene; V was cut back by 8 bases and J by 6 bases. Germline V gives CDR1 SGHVS, CDR2 FQNEAQ. CDR3 DNA sequence: TGTGCCAGCTCTCCGGACAGGGGGGGTGGCGAGCAGTACTTC. As protein: CASSPDRGGGEQYF.

The chain joins TRBV5-1 to TRBJ1-3; 8 bases are a match to TRBD1. Trimming removed 4 bases from V and 0 bases from J; junction bases left unmatched: 3. Germline-derived CDR1 and CDR2 are SGHRS and YFSETQ. The CDR3 contains 15 residues. CDR3 loop: CASSGTGASGNTIYF. CDR3 in DNA: TGCGCCAGCAGCGGGACAGGCGCCTCTGGAAACACCATATATTTT. Filled out from reference TRBV5-1 and TRBJ1-3, the complete variable domain reads KAGVTQTPRYLIKTRGQQVTLSCSPISGHRSVSWYQQTPGQGLQFLFEYFSETQRNKGNFPGRFSGRQFSNSRSEMNVSTLELGDSALYLCASSGTGASGNTIYFGEGSWLTVV.

Only a few counts were recorded for this clone. The CDR3 protein is CASSFEGRETQYF. The DNA of the CDR3 is TGTGCCAGCAGTTTTGAGGGTAGAGAGACCCAGTACTTC. The gene calls are TRBV28 and TRBJ2-5, with D possibly being TRBD2 (5 bases). This CDR3 spans 13 amino acids. V was shortened by 3 bases and J by 4 bases, with 9 bases between the two germline ends. Germline loops: CDR1 MDHEN, CDR2 SYDVKM.

This chain links TRBV28 with TRBJ2-2, with D perhaps matching TRBD2 (5 bases). Germline V lookup: CDR1 MDHEN, CDR2 SYDVKM. The CDR3 is 15 amino acids. The V gene lost 3 bases and the J gene lost 5 bases, with 13 bases spanning the gap. CDR3 amino acids: CASSLRLALTGELFF. In DNA form, the CDR3 reads TGTGCCAGCAGTTTGAGGCTAGCACTGACCGGGGAGCTGTTTTTT.

The rearrangement joins TRBV6-1 to TRBJ1-6; D unclear. CDR1 is MNHNS, CDR2 SASEGT, per germline. Trimming removed 8 bases at V and 10 bases at J, with 21 bases between. The CDR3 has 15 residues. Here the CDR3 reads CASQDSQGGASPLHF. CDR3 DNA: TGTGCCAGCCAAGACTCACAAGGAGGTGCGTCACCCCTCCACTTT.

This chain connects TRBV29-1 to TRBJ2-7; 8 bases map to TRBD1. The CDR3 totals 13 residues. Losses at the gene ends were 4 bases for V and 3 bases for J; bases not matched to a gene: 5. The germline V gene encodes CDR1 SQVTM and CDR2 ANQGSEA. This CDR3 is CSVGQGYDYEQYF. The CDR3 DNA is TGCAGCGTTGGACAGGGGTATGACTACGAGCAGTACTTC.

This chain links TRBV4-2 with TRBJ2-2; TRBD1 aligns across 7 bases. The CDR3 has 16 amino acids. Per the germline V gene, CDR1 is LGHNA and CDR2 is YNFKEQ. The trim removed 0 bases at V and 5 bases at J, leaving 6 bases unmatched. The CDR3 sequence: CASSQDGLQGTGELFF. The DNA of the CDR3 is TGTGCCAGCAGCCAAGATGGATTACAGGGGACCGGGGAGCTGTTTTTT.

The rearrangement links TRBV4-1 to TRBJ1-4; a possible D gene is TRBD1 (5 bases). V shed 4 bases and J shed 7 bases, with 16 bases lying between them. Per the germline V gene, CDR1 is MGHRA and CDR2 is YSYEKL. This CDR3 has 15 amino acids. The CDR3 protein is CASSRQGGVGEKLFF. CDR3 coding DNA: TGCGCCAGCAGCCGTCAGGGAGGGGTAGGTGAAAAACTGTTTTTT.

V gene TRBV5-1 combines with J gene TRBJ2-3; 8 bases match TRBD2. The CDR3 has 15 residues. Looked up from germline, CDR1 is SGHRS and CDR2 is YFSETQ. V shed 0 bases, J shed 3 bases, and the junction held 3 bases outside the gene matches. This CDR3 is CASSLALAGTDTQYF. As DNA, the CDR3 is TGCGCCAGCAGCTTGGCTCTAGCGGGTACAGATACGCAGTATTTT.

The chain combines TRBV28 with TRBJ2-7; 7 bases line up with TRBD1. Per germline, CDR1 MDHEN and CDR2 SYDVKM. With V trimmed by 4 bases and J by 1 base, 13 bases remained unmatched. This CDR3 is built from 17 residues. CDR3 sequence reads: CASSSLGQEISSYEQYF. As DNA, the CDR3 is TGTGCCAGCAGTTCGCTAGGACAGGAGATATCTTCCTACGAGCAGTACTTC. Combining the CDR3 with reference TRBV28 and TRBJ2-7 gives the whole variable domain DVKVTQSSRYLVKRTGEKVFLECVQDMDHENMFWYRQDPGLGLRLIYFSYDVKMKEKGDIPEGYSVSREKKERFSLILESASTNQTSMYLCASSSLGQEISSYEQYFGPGTRLTVT.

The rearrangement links TRBV28 to TRBJ1-4, with D maybe TRBD1 (5 bases). Trimming took off 1 base at V and 8 bases at J, with 14 bases between the two ends. The CDR3 is 15 residues long. CDR1 MDHEN and CDR2 SYDVKM come from the germline V gene. The CDR3 spells CASSLSGGGNEKLFF. CDR3 bases: TGTGCCAGCAGTTTATCAGGTGGGGGGAACGAAAAACTGTTTTTT.

V gene TRBV11-1 combines with J gene TRBJ2-4; 9 bases are a match to TRBD2. The CDR3 runs 16 residues. Trimming took 1 base from V and 2 from J; bases not matched to a gene: 3. CDR1 and CDR2 (germline): SGHAT, FQDESV (reference sequence). DNA of the CDR3: TGTGCCAGCAGCTTAGGCGGGACTAGCTCCAAAAACATTCAGTACTTC. It translates to CASSLGGTSSKNIQYF.

This chain joins TRBV5-1 and TRBJ2-3; the match to TRBD2 covers 15 bases. V lost 4 bases, J lost 1 base, and 7 bases stayed unmatched. From germline, CDR1 is SGHRS and CDR2 YFSETQ. CDR3 length: 18 residues. This chain's CDR3 is CASSPGTSGGLRTDTQYF. The DNA for the CDR3 is TGCGCCAGCAGCCCGGGGACTAGCGGGGGGCTCCGCACAGATACGCAGTATTTT.

The genes are TRBV10-3 and TRBJ2-5, with D perhaps TRBD1 (5 bases). Judging by the DNA end, TRBJ2-7 fits better; the J call may be wrong. There are 14 residues in the CDR3. Germline V gives CDR1 ENHRY, CDR2 SYGVKD. CDR3 amino acids: CAISAQGFYYEQYF. The CDR3 nucleotides read TGTGCCATCAGTGCTCAGGGCTTTTACTACGAGCAGTACTTC.